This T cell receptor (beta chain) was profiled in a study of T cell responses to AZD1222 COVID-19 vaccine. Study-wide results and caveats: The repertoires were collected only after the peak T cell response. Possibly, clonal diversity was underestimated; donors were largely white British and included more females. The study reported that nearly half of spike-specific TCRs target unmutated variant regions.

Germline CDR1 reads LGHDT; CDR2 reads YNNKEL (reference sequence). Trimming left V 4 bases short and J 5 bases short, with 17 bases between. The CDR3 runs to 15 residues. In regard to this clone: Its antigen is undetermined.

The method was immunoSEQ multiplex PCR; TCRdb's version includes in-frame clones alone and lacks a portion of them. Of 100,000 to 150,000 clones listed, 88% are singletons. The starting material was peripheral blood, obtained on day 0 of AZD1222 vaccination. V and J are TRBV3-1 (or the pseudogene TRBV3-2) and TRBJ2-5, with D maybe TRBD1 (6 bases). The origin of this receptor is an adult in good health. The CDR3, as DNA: TGTGCCAGCAGCCTGGGACAACGAAAAGGGGAGACCCAGTACTTC. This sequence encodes CASSLGQRKGETQYF.